Below, 24 T cell receptor beta chains from the same sample are listed, as sequenced in a study of blood T cell repertoires in COVID-19. TCRdb's table, derived via immunoSEQ multiplex PCR, lists solely in-frame clones and lacks some. Here the sample spans around 210,000 clones, just under 85% being singletons. Sequencing was performed on peripheral blood. These receptors were collected from a man in his sixties with COVID-19, enrolled during active disease.

This clone was counted a few times. This rearrangement joins TRBV5-1 to TRBJ2-7, with 7 bases matching TRBD1. Trimming removed 2 bases from V and 3 bases from J; junction bases left unmatched: 5. The length of the CDR3 is 14 residues. Germline V gene lookup returns CDR1 SGHRS and CDR2 YFSETQ. CDR3 amino acids: CASSFSGGIYEQYF. In DNA form, the CDR3 reads TGCGCCAGCAGCTTCTCAGGGGGAATCTACGAGCAGTACTTC. The whole variable domain, filled in from reference TRBV5-1 and TRBJ2-7, reads KAGVTQTPRYLIKTRGQQVTLSCSPISGHRSVSWYQQTPGQGLQFLFEYFSETQRNKGNFPGRFSGRQFSNSRSEMNVSTLELGDSALYLCASSFSGGIYEQYFGPGTRLTVT.

This clone has more than one count but fewer than ten. The sample holds other DNA sequences that translate to the same CDR3. In DNA, the CDR3 is TGTGCCAGTAGTATAAGGGGAGAGACCCAGTACTTC. Its translation: CASSIRGETQYF. The chain joins TRBV19 to TRBJ2-5; tentative D call: TRBD1 (5 bases). Trimming left V 2 bases short and J 4 bases short, with 5 bases between. Germline V gene data show CDR1 as LNHDA and CDR2 as SQIVND (reference sequence). This CDR3 is built from 12 residues.

The chain links TRBV5-1 to TRBJ1-1; no reliable D call. The CDR3 runs 11 residues. V was cut by 5 bases and J by 3 bases, with 5 bases left in between. Germline V gene data show CDR1 as SGHRS and CDR2 as YFSETQ. For the CDR3, the DNA is TGCGCCAGCAGGGAGGACACTGAAGCTTTCTTT. Its protein product is CASREDTEAFF.

The chain has TRBV7-9 and TRBJ2-3; 8 bases agree with TRBD1. Trimming took 5 bases from V and 2 from J; bases not matched to a gene: 12. This CDR3 has 17 amino acids. Germline values: CDR1 SEHNR, CDR2 FQNEAQ (reference sequence). DNA for the CDR3: TGTGCCAGCAGCCCCTACCGGACAGGGAGTTTCACAGATACGCAGTATTTT. Translated, it gives CASSPYRTGSFTDTQYF.

The chain recombines TRBV5-1 with TRBJ1-6; D is uncertain. The germline gives CDR1 SGHRS, CDR2 YFSETQ. V lost 0 bases, J lost 7 bases, and 8 bases lay in between. CDR3 length: 14 amino acids. The CDR3 bases are TGCGCCAGCAGCTTGGGTCTCCCGAATTCACCCCTCCACTTT. Its translation is CASSLGLPNSPLHF.

This clone appeared a few times. The gene calls are TRBV5-1 and TRBJ1-1; D is unresolved. The CDR3 covers 13 residues. The V end was cut by 0 bases, the J end by 6 bases, with 9 bases between. The germline V gene has CDR1 SGHRS and CDR2 YFSETQ. CDR3 nucleotide sequence: TGCGCCAGCAGCTTGGGACTTTCCCCTGAAGCTTTCTTT. It specifies CASSLGLSPEAFF.

The chain employs TRBV7-2 and TRBJ2-7; tentatively, D is TRBD1 (5 bases). The CDR3 has 14 amino acids. The V and J ends lost 0 bases and 2 bases respectively, with 8 bases between them. Germline lookup yields CDR1 SGHTA and CDR2 FQGNSA. In nucleotides, the CDR3 is TGTGCCAGCAGCTTAGCAAGCAGGGCCTACGAGCAGTACTTC. Its protein is CASSLASRAYEQYF. Variable domain in full (rest from reference TRBV7-2 and TRBJ2-7): GAGVSQSPSNKVTEKGKDVELRCDPISGHTALYWYRQSLGQGLEFLIYFQGNSAPDKSGLPSDRFSAERTGGSVSTLTIQRTQQEDSAVYLCASSLASRAYEQYFGPGTRLTVT.

The chain employs TRBV2 and TRBJ1-5; D is unclear. The CDR3 contains 15 residues. Germline assignment: CDR1 SNHLY and CDR2 FYNNEI. V was shortened by 0 bases and J by 0 bases, with 6 bases between the two germline ends. The CDR3 bases are TGTGCCAGCAGTGAAGCGCGAGGTAGCAATCAGCCCCAGCATTTT. Protein product: CASSEARGSNQPQHF.

This sequence joins TRBV5-8 and TRBJ1-1, with unresolved D. V was pared by 4 bases and J by 4 bases, with 20 bases between. CDR3 length equals 16 residues. Germline-derived CDR1 and CDR2 are SGHTS and YDEGEE. The CDR3 sequence is CASSPSGQTIPTEAFF. The CDR3 region has the DNA TGTGCCAGCAGCCCATCGGGTCAGACTATTCCCACTGAAGCTTTCTTT.

The gene calls are TRBV5-8 and TRBJ1-4; no clear D. Germline V gene data show CDR1 as SGHTS and CDR2 as YDEGEE. The CDR3 sequence is 12 residues long. The ends were cut back, 0 bases at V and 6 bases at J, with 3 bases in the middle. CDR3 in DNA: TGTGCCAGCAGCTTGGTCGATGAAAAACTGTTTTTT. Its translation: CASSLVDEKLFF.

The chain recombines TRBV7-9 with TRBJ1-1; D is undetermined. Germline CDR1 is SEHNR and CDR2 is FQNEAQ (reference sequence). CDR3 length: 13 residues. The germline V and J ends were trimmed by 6 bases and 4 bases, with 12 bases remaining between them. CDR3 loop: CASSYSAGTEAFF. CDR3 DNA: TGTGCCAGCAGTTACAGTGCGGGCACTGAAGCTTTCTTT.

The V call is TRBV6-5, the J call TRBJ2-7, with D unresolved. V lost 2 bases to trimming and J lost 0 bases, with 8 bases between them. The V gene's germline CDR1 is MNHEY and CDR2 SVGAGI. The CDR3 has 14 amino acids. The chain's CDR3 is CASSYTTLSYEQYF. DNA of the CDR3: TGTGCCAGCAGTTACACAACCCTCTCCTACGAGCAGTACTTC.

J is TRBJ2-1 and V is TRBV7-2; D is possibly TRBD2 (5 bases). V lost 0 bases, J lost 10 bases, and 16 bases lay in between. This CDR3 spans 15 amino acids. Looked up from germline, CDR1 is SGHTA and CDR2 is FQGNSA. The CDR3 loop reads CASSLAETIKVEQFF. In nucleotides, the CDR3 is TGTGCCAGCAGCTTAGCTGAGACTATCAAGGTGGAGCAGTTCTTC.

This rearrangement joins TRBV6-2 or TRBV6-3 to TRBJ1-1; D gene ambiguous. Trimming cost V 2 bases and J 8 bases, with 6 bases left between them. CDR1 is MNHEY and CDR2 is SVGEGT in the germline V gene. The CDR3 is 11 residues long. Here the CDR3 reads CASSYIGEAFF. The DNA for the CDR3 is TGTGCCAGCAGTTACATCGGGGAAGCTTTCTTT.

The chain uses TRBV3-1 (or the pseudogene TRBV3-2) and TRBJ2-1; D unresolved. This CDR3 spans 11 amino acids. V was pared by 2 bases and J by 7 bases, with 3 bases between. Germline V gene data show CDR1 as LGHDT and CDR2 as YNNKEL (reference sequence). CDR3 nucleotide sequence: TGTGCCAGCAGCCAAACAAATGAGCAGTTCTTC. It yields the protein CASSQTNEQFF.

The V gene is TRBV24-1, the J gene TRBJ1-1, with TRBD1 matching 7 bases. V trimming: 5 bases; J trimming: 0 bases; junction bases outside the gene matches: 2. The germline V gene has CDR1 KGHDR and CDR2 SFDVKD. There are 14 residues in the CDR3. CDR3 sequence: CATSVTGVNTEAFF. DNA of the CDR3: TGTGCCACCAGTGTTACAGGGGTGAACACTGAAGCTTTCTTT.

The chain links TRBV5-5 to TRBJ2-7; a weak D match, TRBD1 (5 bases). The CDR3 has 13 amino acids. Germline V gene sequence: CDR1 SGHKS, CDR2 YYEKEE (reference sequence). V lost 3 bases and J 7 bases, leaving 14 bases between the germline ends. For the CDR3, the DNA is TGTGCCAGCAGCTCGGACATGCTGGGGGAGCAGTACTTC. Protein sequence: CASSSDMLGEQYF.

V usage is TRBV3-1 (or the pseudogene TRBV3-2) and J usage is TRBJ2-3, with no clear D. Trimming removed 0 bases from V and 10 bases from J, with 14 bases in between. Germline CDR1 LGHDT, CDR2 YNNKEL (reference sequence). CDR3 size: 14 residues. CDR3 nucleotides: TGTGCCAGCAGCCAAGACACACAGAGTCCCTCGCAGTATTTT. This encodes CASSQDTQSPSQYF.

The chain carries TRBV25-1 and TRBJ2-2; maybe TRBD2 (6 bases). This CDR3 is 16 amino acids long. CDR1 and CDR2 (germline): MGHDK, SYGVNS. V dropped 0 bases and J dropped 0 bases, with 8 bases sitting between them. CDR3: CASSEYGGTNTGELFF. DNA for the CDR3: TGTGCCAGCAGTGAATATGGCGGGACGAACACCGGGGAGCTGTTTTTT.

The rearrangement links TRBV5-1 to TRBJ1-2; a weak D match, TRBD1 (6 bases). V was trimmed by 3 bases and J by 4 bases, leaving 10 bases between them. The CDR3 is 13 amino acids. The germline V gene has CDR1 SGHRS and CDR2 YFSETQ. Here the CDR3 reads CASSSTGIYGYTF. CDR3 bases: TGCGCCAGCAGCTCAACAGGGATCTATGGCTACACCTTC. The whole variable domain, filled in from reference TRBV5-1 and TRBJ1-2, reads KAGVTQTPRYLIKTRGQQVTLSCSPISGHRSVSWYQQTPGQGLQFLFEYFSETQRNKGNFPGRFSGRQFSNSRSEMNVSTLELGDSALYLCASSSTGIYGYTFGSGTRLTVV.

The chain couples TRBV30 to TRBJ1-1; TRBD1 matches at 8 bases. CDR1 GTSNPN and CDR2 SVGIG come from the germline V gene (reference sequence). J was trimmed by 10 bases and V by 5 bases; bases with no gene match: 12. The CDR3 sequence is 13 residues long. In DNA form, the CDR3 reads TGTGCCTGGGAGACAGGGGTAGCCGGTACAGCTTTCTTT. It yields the protein CAWETGVAGTAFF.

The chain links TRBV28 to TRBJ1-2; D gene uncertain. The CDR3 extends over 12 amino acids. Trimming took 5 bases from V and 1 from J, leaving 5 bases between them. Germline V gene data show CDR1 as MDHEN and CDR2 as SYDVKM. The CDR3 region is CASSPSNYGYTF. CDR3 coding DNA: TGTGCCAGCAGTCCCAGTAACTATGGCTACACCTTC.

This clone appeared once. The V call is TRBV2, the J call TRBJ1-1, with a weak D call TRBD1 (6 bases). The germline V and J ends were trimmed by 5 bases and 6 bases, with 13 bases remaining between them. From germline, CDR1 is SNHLY and CDR2 FYNNEI. The CDR3 extends over 13 amino acids. CDR3 DNA sequence: TGTGCCAGCAGTTATACAGGGCAGCCTGAAGCTTTCTTT. This gives the protein CASSYTGQPEAFF.

Notes on this clone: The junction does not match germline at one end; this may be a read error. The sample holds other DNA sequences that translate to the same CDR3. The chain carries TRBV7-8 and TRBJ2-7, with 7 bases identical to TRBD2. This CDR3 has 15 amino acids. Germline V gene lookup returns CDR1 SGHVS and CDR2 FQNEAQ. CDR3 in amino acids: CASSWSGNSYYEQYF. Written as DNA, the CDR3 is TGTGCCAGCAGCTGGAGCGGGAACTCCTATTACGAGCAGTACTTT.